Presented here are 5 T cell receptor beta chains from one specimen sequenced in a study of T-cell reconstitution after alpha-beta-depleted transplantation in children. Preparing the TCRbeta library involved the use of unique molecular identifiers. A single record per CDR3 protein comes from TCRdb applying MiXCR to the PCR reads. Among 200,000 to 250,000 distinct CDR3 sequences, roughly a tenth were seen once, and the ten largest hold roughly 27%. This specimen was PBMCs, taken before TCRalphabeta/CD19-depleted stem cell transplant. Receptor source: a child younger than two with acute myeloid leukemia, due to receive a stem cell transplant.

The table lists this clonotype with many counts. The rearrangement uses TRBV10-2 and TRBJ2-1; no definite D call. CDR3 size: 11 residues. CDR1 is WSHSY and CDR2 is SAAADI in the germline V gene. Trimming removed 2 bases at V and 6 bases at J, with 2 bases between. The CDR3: CASSEANEQFF. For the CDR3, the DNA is TGCGCCAGCAGTGAGGCCAATGAGCAGTTCTTC.

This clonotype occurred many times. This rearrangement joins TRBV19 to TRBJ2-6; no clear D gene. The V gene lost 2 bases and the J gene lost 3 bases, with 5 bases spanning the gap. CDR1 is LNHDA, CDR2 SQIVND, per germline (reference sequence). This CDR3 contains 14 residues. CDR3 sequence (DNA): TGTGCCAGTAGTATACCGGTTGGGGCCAACGTCCTGACTTTC. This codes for CASSIPVGANVLTF.

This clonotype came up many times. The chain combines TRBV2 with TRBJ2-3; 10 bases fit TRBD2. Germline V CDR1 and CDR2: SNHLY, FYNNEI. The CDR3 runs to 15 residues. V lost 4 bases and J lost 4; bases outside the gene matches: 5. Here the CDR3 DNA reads TGTGCCAGCAGTGGGGAGCGGGGGGGAGCAGATACGCAGTATTTT. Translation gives CASSGERGGADTQYF. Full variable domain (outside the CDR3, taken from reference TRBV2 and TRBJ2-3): EPEVTQTPSHQVTQMGQEVILRCVPISNHLYFYWYRQILGQKVEFLVSFYNNEISEKSEIFDDQFSVERPDGSNFTLKIRSTKLEDSAMYFCASSGERGGADTQYFGPGTRLTVL.

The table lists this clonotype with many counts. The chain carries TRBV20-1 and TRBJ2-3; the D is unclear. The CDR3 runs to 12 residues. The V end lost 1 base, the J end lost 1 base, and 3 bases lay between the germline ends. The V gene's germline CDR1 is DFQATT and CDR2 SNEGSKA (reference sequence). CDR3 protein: CSARVRTDTQYF. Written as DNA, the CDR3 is TGCAGTGCTAGAGTCCGCACAGATACGCAGTATTTT.

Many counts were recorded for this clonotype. CDR3: CAISESIENIQYF. The CDR3 DNA reads as TGTGCCATCAGTGAGTCAATAGAGAACATTCAGTACTTC. V gene TRBV10-3 combines with J gene TRBJ2-4, with no clear D. The germline V and J ends were trimmed by 0 bases and 7 bases, with 7 bases remaining between them. Germline V lookup: CDR1 ENHRY, CDR2 SYGVKD. The CDR3 sequence is 13 residues long.